These T cell receptor beta chains were read from a single sample in a study of shared clonotypes between healthy human individuals. Data came from immunoSEQ multiplex PCR; TCRdb stores just in-frame clones and leaves some out. The sample lists roughly 2.2 million clones, 93% seen once, with 0.39% in the top ten. The specimen sequenced was naive CD4+ T cells from PBMCs. All receptors derive from a man between 18 and 35 years old in good health. Some clones in this sample may be carry-over from other donors' samples. Each CDR3 is given with its conserved first and last residue. The D gene is left open where the match is weak. Clone size, where shown, is once, few, many, or a class for clones that have expanded.

CDR3nt: TGTGCCAGCAGCCCCGGACAGGGGGCAAACACCATATATTTT; CDR3aa: CASSPGQGANTIYF; abundance: NA; d_gene: TRBD1; j_gene: TRBJ1-3; v_gene: TRBV7-4
CDR3nt: TGTGCCAGCAGGAAGGGGTCACCTAGCACAGATACGCAGTATTTT; CDR3aa: CASRKGSPSTDTQYF; abundance: NA; d_gene: NA; j_gene: TRBJ2-3; v_gene: TRBV27
CDR3nt: TGTGCCAGCAGTGCGCCCCGGGACAGTCACCGTCAGCCCCAGCATTTT; CDR3aa: CASSAPRDSHRQPQHF; abundance: NA; d_gene: TRBD1; j_gene: TRBJ1-5; v_gene: TRBV28
CDR3nt: TGTGCCAGCAGTTACGAAAAGGGCAGGGGGAACTATGGCTACACCTTC; CDR3aa: CASSYEKGRGNYGYTF; abundance: NA; d_gene: TRBD1; j_gene: TRBJ1-2; v_gene: TRBV6-5
CDR3nt: TGTGCCTGGACCGGGGGCGCAGGGAAAAACACTGAAGCTTTCTTT; CDR3aa: CAWTGGAGKNTEAFF; abundance: few; d_gene: NA; j_gene: TRBJ1-1; v_gene: TRBV30
CDR3nt: TGTGCCAGCAGCTTTGGGCTAGCGGGAGCCGTCGGGTTC; CDR3aa: CASSFGLAGAVGF; abundance: NA; d_gene: TRBD2; j_gene: TRBJ2-7; v_gene: TRBV7-9
CDR3nt: TGTGCCAGCTCACCAGCGACATGGCTACGCGGGGACACCGGGGAGCTGTTTTTT; CDR3aa: CASSPATWLRGDTGELFF; abundance: NA; d_gene: NA; j_gene: TRBJ2-2; v_gene: TRBV18
CDR3nt: TGTGCCAGCAGTTACATGGGGAACACTGAAGCTTTCTTT; CDR3aa: CASSYMGNTEAFF; abundance: NA; d_gene: NA; j_gene: TRBJ1-1; v_gene: TRBV6-6
CDR3nt: TGTGCCAGCAGTAGGTCTAGCGGGAGAACCTACAATGAGCAGTTCTTC; CDR3aa: CASSRSSGRTYNEQFF; abundance: NA; d_gene: TRBD2; j_gene: TRBJ2-1; v_gene: TRBV25-1
CDR3nt: TGCGCCAGCAGCTTGGGACTTCCCGGTGAGTACGAGCAGTACTTC; CDR3aa: CASSLGLPGEYEQYF; abundance: NA; d_gene: NA; j_gene: TRBJ2-7; v_gene: TRBV5-1
CDR3nt: TGTGCCAGCAGTTTACTACCTGGGGACAGGGTGGATGAGCAGTTCTTC; CDR3aa: CASSLLPGDRVDEQFF; abundance: NA; d_gene: TRBD1; j_gene: TRBJ2-1; v_gene: TRBV28
CDR3nt: TGTGCCAGCAGCCAAGATTTTAGACCTACCTCTGGAAACACCATATATTTT; CDR3aa: CASSQDFRPTSGNTIYF; abundance: NA; d_gene: NA; j_gene: TRBJ1-3; v_gene: TRBV4-2
CDR3nt: TGTGCCAGCAGACGGCACGGACAGGGACGGGGCAATCAGCCCCAGCATTTT; CDR3aa: CASRRHGQGRGNQPQHF; abundance: NA; d_gene: TRBD1; j_gene: TRBJ1-5; v_gene: TRBV28
CDR3nt: TGTGCCAGCAGCTTAGTGAGAAGGCAGGACGGAGCAGATACGCAGTATTTT; CDR3aa: CASSLVRRQDGADTQYF; abundance: once; d_gene: NA; j_gene: TRBJ2-3; v_gene: TRBV11-2
CDR3nt: TGTGCCAGCAGCTCCCCCCGCGGGGACAGGTACTACGAGCAGTACTTC; CDR3aa: CASSSPRGDRYYEQYF; abundance: NA; d_gene: TRBD1; j_gene: TRBJ2-7; v_gene: TRBV11-2
CDR3nt: TGTGCCAGCAGGAACAGGGGGTCATCCTACGAGCAGTACTTC; CDR3aa: CASRNRGSSYEQYF; abundance: NA; d_gene: TRBD1; j_gene: TRBJ2-7; v_gene: TRBV2
CDR3nt: TGTGCCTGGAGCTTGTCGGGCAAAAATAATGGCTACACCTTC; CDR3aa: CAWSLSGKNNGYTF; abundance: NA; d_gene: NA; j_gene: TRBJ1-2; v_gene: TRBV30
CDR3nt: TGCGCCAGCAGCGTGCTGGGACAGGGGGCGATGTACTTC; CDR3aa: CASSVLGQGAMYF; abundance: NA; d_gene: TRBD1; j_gene: TRBJ2-7; v_gene: TRBV5-1
CDR3nt: TGTGCCACCAGCAGGGAATCCTCCTATGAAAAACTGTTTTTT; CDR3aa: CATSRESSYEKLFF; abundance: once; d_gene: NA; j_gene: TRBJ1-4; v_gene: TRBV15
CDR3nt: TGCGCCAGCAGCTTATCCAGCGGGACGGGAGATACGCAGTATTTT; CDR3aa: CASSLSSGTGDTQYF; abundance: NA; d_gene: TRBD2; j_gene: TRBJ2-3; v_gene: TRBV5-1
CDR3nt: TGTGCCAGCAGTTTATTGGCCGGGGAGCTGTTTTTT; CDR3aa: CASSLLAGELFF; abundance: NA; d_gene: NA; j_gene: TRBJ2-2; v_gene: TRBV27
CDR3nt: TGTGCCTGGGCCGTGGCGAGGGAACTGTTTTTT; CDR3aa: CAWAVARELFF; abundance: NA; d_gene: NA; j_gene: TRBJ1-4; v_gene: TRBV30
CDR3nt: TGTGCCAGTAGTAATACGGGGGGTAGCAATCAGCCCCAGCATTTT; CDR3aa: CASSNTGGSNQPQHF; abundance: NA; d_gene: NA; j_gene: TRBJ1-5; v_gene: TRBV19
CDR3nt: TGTGCCAGCAGTACTGACAGAGACTATGGCTACACCTTC; CDR3aa: CASSTDRDYGYTF; abundance: NA; d_gene: NA; j_gene: TRBJ1-2; v_gene: TRBV28
CDR3nt: TGTGCCAGCAGTATGGGGGGCGCAGTAAAGAACTATGGCTACACCTTC; CDR3aa: CASSMGGAVKNYGYTF; abundance: NA; d_gene: NA; j_gene: TRBJ1-2; v_gene: TRBV28
CDR3nt: TGTGCCAGCAGTGAATTGACCCTGAGGGGCACTGAAGCTTTCTTT; CDR3aa: CASSELTLRGTEAFF; abundance: NA; d_gene: NA; j_gene: TRBJ1-1; v_gene: TRBV25-1
CDR3nt: TGTGCCAGCAGCTATAGCGGGAGGACCTACGAGCAGTACTTC; CDR3aa: CASSYSGRTYEQYF; abundance: NA; d_gene: TRBD2; j_gene: TRBJ2-7; v_gene: TRBV28
CDR3nt: TGCGCCAGCAGCTTGGCCAATCAAGTCTGGGGAGAAGAGACCCAGTACTTC; CDR3aa: CASSLANQVWGEETQYF; abundance: NA; d_gene: NA; j_gene: TRBJ2-5; v_gene: TRBV5-1
CDR3nt: TGTGCCATCAGTGCTACGGAGCTAGCGGGAGGCCAGGTCGGTAATTCCGAGCAGTACTTC; CDR3aa: CAISATELAGGQVGNSEQYF; abundance: NA; d_gene: TRBD2; j_gene: TRBJ2-7; v_gene: TRBV10-3
CDR3nt: TGTGCCAGCAGTTTATATAGCGGGAGGCCTGCTTCCACAGATACGCAGTATTTT; CDR3aa: CASSLYSGRPASTDTQYF; abundance: NA; d_gene: TRBD2; j_gene: TRBJ2-3; v_gene: TRBV27
CDR3nt: TGTGCCATCAGTGGATCCGGGGACAATCAGCCCCAGCATTTT; CDR3aa: CAISGSGDNQPQHF; abundance: NA; d_gene: NA; j_gene: TRBJ1-5; v_gene: TRBV10-3
CDR3nt: TGTGCCAGCAGTTACTCGAGTACTGGGTCTGATGAGCAGTTCTTC; CDR3aa: CASSYSSTGSDEQFF; abundance: NA; d_gene: NA; j_gene: TRBJ2-1; v_gene: TRBV6-5
CDR3nt: TGTGCCAGCAGCCCGCCGGGACTAGCGGGCTCCTACGAGCAGTACTTC; CDR3aa: CASSPPGLAGSYEQYF; abundance: NA; d_gene: TRBD2; j_gene: TRBJ2-7; v_gene: TRBV13
CDR3nt: TGTGCCAGCAGTAACCGACAGGGTGGCTATGGCTACACCTTC; CDR3aa: CASSNRQGGYGYTF; abundance: NA; d_gene: TRBD1; j_gene: TRBJ1-2; v_gene: TRBV6-5
CDR3nt: TGTGCCACCAGCAGAGTTGGGGCAACGAGCGAGCAGTACTTC; CDR3aa: CATSRVGATSEQYF; abundance: NA; d_gene: NA; j_gene: TRBJ2-7; v_gene: TRBV15
CDR3nt: TGTGCCTGGAGTTCCGGACAGGGTGCCGCTGAAGCTTTCTTT; CDR3aa: CAWSSGQGAAEAFF; abundance: NA; d_gene: TRBD1; j_gene: TRBJ1-1; v_gene: TRBV30
CDR3nt: TGTGCCAGCAGGCTACCGGGACAGGGGGCTAACTATGGCTACACCTTC; CDR3aa: CASRLPGQGANYGYTF; abundance: NA; d_gene: TRBD1; j_gene: TRBJ1-2; v_gene: TRBV28
CDR3nt: TGTGCCAGCAGCCCGGGGACGGCCGCGTACGAGCAGTACTTC; CDR3aa: CASSPGTAAYEQYF; abundance: once; d_gene: NA; j_gene: TRBJ2-7; v_gene: TRBV9
CDR3nt: TGTGCCAGCAGTTACGGGCAGGGAGGTTGGGGCGGGGAGCTGTTTTTT; CDR3aa: CASSYGQGGWGGELFF; abundance: once; d_gene: NA; j_gene: TRBJ2-2; v_gene: TRBV6-6
CDR3nt: TGTGCCAGCTCAGCCACTATAGCGAGTATTTACGAGCAGTACTTC; CDR3aa: CASSATIASIYEQYF; abundance: NA; d_gene: NA; j_gene: TRBJ2-7; v_gene: TRBV27